These T cell receptor beta chains were read from a single sample in a study of a mutant IDH1 vaccine in newly diagnosed glioma. Profiling relied on immunoSEQ multiplex PCR, and the TCRdb table lists in-frame clones only, not all of them. There are 70,000 to 100,000 clones in the sample; roughly 87% occur only once, and 5.3% lies in the top ten. The sample here was PBMCs, taken from a glioma patient treated with radiotherapy, temozolomide or both. All receptors derive from a man in his forties with glioma. Some clones in this sample may be carry-over from other donors' samples. CDR3s include the opening cysteine and the closing phenylalanine or tryptophan. Fields, in order: D gene, J gene, V gene, CDR3 protein. D genes are given only for firm matches.

>-|TRBJ2-7|TRBV27
CASSLSGDPSYEQYF
>-|TRBJ1-2|TRBV5-1
CASSTGRARGYTF
>-|TRBJ2-5|TRBV5-1
CASRRVQETQYF
>-|TRBJ1-2|TRBV27
CASSLSSWGIQGYTF
>-|TRBJ1-2|TRBV18
CASSPPAGAGLANYGYTF
>-|TRBJ2-7|TRBV4-1
CASSPPGAVYEQYF
>-|TRBJ1-1|TRBV4-1
CASSQEGRGANTEAFF
>-|TRBJ1-1|TRBV2
CASSESTGTAFF
>-|TRBJ1-5|TRBV11-2
CASSLEAGIGQPQHF
>TRBD1|TRBJ1-1|TRBV14
CASSSGQGAWAEAFF
>-|TRBJ2-2|TRBV30
CAWSGLQSTGELFF
>TRBD1|TRBJ1-4|TRBV29-1
CSVEGTGNFDEKLFF
>-|TRBJ2-7|TRBV2
CASSPQGGYEQYF
>-|TRBJ2-2|TRBV7-6
CASGLTGELFF
>-|TRBJ1-1|TRBV7-8
CASSMGENTEAFF
>TRBD1|TRBJ1-6|TRBV30
CAWSGGTESSPLHF
>-|TRBJ2-5|TRBV5-1
CASSEYQETQYF